The 30 T cell receptor beta chains below were found in one sample sequenced in a study of blood T cell repertoires in COVID-19. Profiling relied on immunoSEQ multiplex PCR, and the TCRdb table lists in-frame clones only, not all of them. Of under 300,000 clones listed, 75% to 90% were seen once; the top ten hold around 6%. The sample comprised PBMCs or T cells enriched from blood (not recorded which). The receptors originated from a woman under 40 with acute COVID-19.

This chain connects TRBV4-3 to TRBJ1-3; D perhaps matches TRBD1 (5 bases). This CDR3 is 15 amino acids long. Trimming removed 4 bases from V and 1 base from J, with 11 bases in between. The germline gives CDR1 LGHNA, CDR2 YSLEER. CDR3 sequence (DNA): TGCGCCAGCAGCCCTAACAGGCGTTCTGGAAACACCATATATTTT. It yields the protein CASSPNRRSGNTIYF.

The J gene is TRBJ2-5, the V gene TRBV20-1; unclear D gene. The V and J ends lost 7 bases and 0 bases respectively, with 6 bases between them. CDR3 length: 11 residues. Germline V gene lookup returns CDR1 DFQATT and CDR2 SNEGSKA (reference sequence). CDR3 sequence: CSVGDQETQYF. The CDR3 region has the DNA TGCAGTGTAGGAGACCAAGAGACCCAGTACTTC.

The gene calls are TRBV27 and TRBJ2-1; 10 positions match TRBD2. CDR3 size: 16 residues. V trimming: 7 bases; J trimming: 9 bases; junction bases outside the gene matches: 15. Germline V lookup: CDR1 MNHEY, CDR2 SMNVEV (reference sequence). In DNA, the CDR3 is TGTGCCAGCACCAAAATTGGGCTAGCGGGAGTGGGTGAGCAGTTCTTC. This translates into CASTKIGLAGVGEQFF.

The gene calls are TRBV6-5 and TRBJ1-1; possible D gene TRBD1, 5 bases. The CDR3 has 14 residues. Germline CDR1 and CDR2: MNHEY and SVGAGI. V lost 7 bases to trimming and J lost 1 base, with 13 bases between them. CDR3 DNA: TGTGCCAGCAACCGAAGGGGATGGAACACTGAAGCTTTCTTT. The encoded protein is CASNRRGWNTEAFF.

This clone was picked up one time. The CDR3 DNA is TGTGCCAGCAGGGAGGCTTCCTTCCCCGGGGCCAACGTCCTGACTTTC. Encoded protein: CASREASFPGANVLTF. The rearrangement joins TRBV7-2 to TRBJ2-6, with D perhaps TRBD2 (5 bases). The ends were cut back, 6 bases at V and 4 bases at J, with 16 bases in the middle. The CDR3 totals 16 residues. Germline V CDR1 and CDR2: SGHTA, FQGNSA.

The chain combines TRBV4-1 with TRBJ1-4; no firm D call. V was shortened by 0 bases and J by 11 bases, with 13 bases between the two germline ends. The V gene's germline CDR1 is MGHRA and CDR2 YSYEKL. The CDR3 spans 14 residues. CDR3 DNA: TGCGCCAGCAGCCAAGAGTTGCGGGAAGGGAAACTGTTTTTT. Translated: CASSQELREGKLFF.

V gene TRBV10-3 combines with J gene TRBJ2-7; D is possibly TRBD1 (6 bases). Trimming cost V 2 bases and J 3 bases, with 14 bases left between them. Germline values: CDR1 ENHRY, CDR2 SYGVKD. The CDR3 covers 15 residues. Here the CDR3 reads CAISEDRLPLYEQYF. CDR3 sequence (DNA): TGTGCCATCAGTGAGGACAGGCTACCCCTCTACGAGCAGTACTTC.

The CDR3 nucleotides are TGTGCCAGCACCCGGGGGGGCACAGATACGCAGTATTTT. Translating it yields CASTRGGTDTQYF. V and J are TRBV2 and TRBJ2-3; 7 bases are shared with TRBD2. Trimming removed 7 bases from V and 1 base from J; junction bases left unmatched: 2. Looked up from germline, CDR1 is SNHLY and CDR2 is FYNNEI. The CDR3 has 13 amino acids.

The chain carries TRBV19 and TRBJ1-5, with 7 positions matching TRBD1. CDR3 length: 15 amino acids. Germline values: CDR1 LNHDA, CDR2 SQIVND (reference sequence). V trimming: 3 bases; J trimming: 0 bases; junction bases outside the gene matches: 2. DNA of the CDR3: TGTGCCAGTAGTATTGGGACAGCTAGCAATCAGCCCCAGCATTTT. Its translation is CASSIGTASNQPQHF.

V usage is TRBV5-1 and J usage is TRBJ1-5; 9 nucleotides match TRBD1. This CDR3 comprises 15 residues. Germline values: CDR1 SGHRS, CDR2 YFSETQ. The V and J ends lost 4 bases and 1 base, in that order; junction bases with no gene match: 3. CDR3 nucleotide sequence: TGCGCCAGCAGCGCCGGGACAGGGAGCAATCAGCCCCAGCATTTT. Its translation is CASSAGTGSNQPQHF.

The V call is TRBV7-2, the J call TRBJ1-4; the match to TRBD1 covers 7 bases. The CDR3 contains 15 residues. The V gene end was trimmed by 5 bases and the J gene end by 5 bases; junction bases not matched to a gene: 8. Germline V lookup: CDR1 SGHTA, CDR2 FQGNSA. CDR3 in amino acids: CASSPGQPGNEKLFF. The CDR3 nucleotides read TGTGCCAGCAGCCCGGGACAGCCGGGGAATGAAAAACTGTTTTTT.

The chain combines TRBV5-1 with TRBJ2-2, with 8 bases lining up with TRBD1. Losses at the gene ends were 4 bases for V and 6 bases for J; bases not matched to a gene: 8. Per germline, CDR1 SGHRS and CDR2 YFSETQ. The CDR3 is 15 amino acids. In nucleotides, the CDR3 is TGCGCCAGCAGCGATCGAACAGGGGGTTCCGGGGAGCTGTTTTTT. It codes for CASSDRTGGSGELFF.

J is TRBJ1-2 and V is TRBV10-2; tentative D call: TRBD1 (5 bases). The CDR3 contains 11 residues. Trimming removed 3 bases from V and 7 bases from J, with 6 bases in between. Looked up from germline, CDR1 is WSHSY and CDR2 is SAAADI. The CDR3 loop is CASSDGGGYTF. CDR3 nucleotide sequence: TGCGCCAGCAGTGACGGGGGTGGCTACACCTTC.

The V gene is TRBV3-1 (or the pseudogene TRBV3-2), the J gene TRBJ2-5; 11 bases are a match to TRBD2. V lost 1 base, J lost 2 bases, and 9 bases stayed unmatched. The CDR3 is 18 residues long. Germline-derived CDR1 and CDR2 are LGHDT and YNNKEL (reference sequence). CDR3 sequence reads: CASSQARASGGYQETQYF. For the CDR3, the DNA is TGTGCCAGCAGCCAAGCGAGGGCTAGCGGGGGGTATCAAGAGACCCAGTACTTC.

The V gene is TRBV3-1 (or the pseudogene TRBV3-2), the J gene TRBJ2-3; TRBD2 agrees at 13 bases. CDR1 and CDR2 from the germline V gene are LGHDT and YNNKEL (reference sequence). Trimming cost V 1 base and J 3 bases; bases outside gene matches: 16. This CDR3 is 21 amino acids long. CDR3 in amino acids: CASSQATGLAGEVRRTDTQYF. DNA of the CDR3: TGTGCCAGCAGCCAAGCAACCGGACTAGCGGGAGAGGTCAGGAGGACAGATACGCAGTATTTT.

The CDR3 DNA reads as TGTGCCAGCAGTCTTGTTAGCGACAGGGTTTCCTTAAGGGAGACCCAGTACTTC. This encodes CASSLVSDRVSLRETQYF. The chain couples TRBV5-6 to TRBJ2-5, with 7 bases aligning to TRBD1. Losses at the gene ends were 5 bases for V and 5 bases for J; bases not matched to a gene: 21. The CDR3 has 18 residues. Germline CDR1 SGHDT, CDR2 YYEEEE.

This clone was detected only once. The chain is built from TRBV2 and TRBJ1-1, with D possibly being TRBD1 (5 bases). The CDR3 has 13 residues. Trimming left V 7 bases short and J 3 bases short, with 12 bases between. CDR1 SNHLY and CDR2 FYNNEI come from the germline V gene. CDR3 sequence reads: CASKPDRDTEAFF. The DNA for the CDR3 is TGTGCCAGCAAACCCGACAGAGACACTGAAGCTTTCTTT.

The V call is TRBV3-1 (or the pseudogene TRBV3-2), the J call TRBJ1-2; D not certain. Germline V gene lookup returns CDR1 LGHDT and CDR2 YNNKEL (reference sequence). This CDR3 contains 16 residues. With 1 base removed from V and 4 bases from J, the gap between germline ends came to 16 bases. CDR3 residues: CASSQGEGNRGYGYTF. CDR3 nucleotide sequence: TGTGCCAGCAGCCAAGGAGAAGGTAATAGAGGCTATGGCTACACCTTC.

The chain has TRBV19 and TRBJ1-1; D remains ambiguous. The CDR3 contains 11 residues. V was clipped by 6 bases and J by 8 bases, with 10 bases between them. Germline V gene sequence: CDR1 LNHDA, CDR2 SQIVND (reference sequence). The CDR3 spells CASRWSGEAFF. The CDR3 bases are TGTGCCAGTAGGTGGTCAGGAGAAGCTTTCTTT.

The chain couples TRBV18 to TRBJ2-1; tentative D call: TRBD2 (6 bases). Germline V gene data show CDR1 as KGHSH and CDR2 as LQKENI. V was cut by 6 bases and J by 10 bases, with 13 bases left in between. CDR3 length: 12 amino acids. Here the CDR3 DNA reads TGTGCCAGCTCCCACGAGGGGAGGGAGCAGTTCTTC. It encodes CASSHEGREQFF.

This sequence joins TRBV28 and TRBJ1-5; 7 bases are shared with TRBD1. This CDR3 contains 16 residues. J was trimmed by 2 bases and V by 4 bases; bases with no gene match: 8. Germline-derived CDR1 and CDR2 are MDHEN and SYDVKM. In DNA, the CDR3 is TGTGCCAGCAGTTCAACGGACAGGATCGGCAATCAGCCCCAGCATTTT. This codes for CASSSTDRIGNQPQHF.

This chain connects TRBV7-3 to TRBJ2-7; D is perhaps TRBD2 (7 bases). This CDR3 has 15 residues. CDR1 and CDR2 (germline): SGHTA, FQGTGA. Trimming cost V 5 bases and J 5 bases, with 19 bases left between them. CDR3 region: CASSPPGGRSNEQYF. The CDR3 DNA follows: TGTGCCAGCAGCCCGCCGGGGGGCAGGTCCAACGAGCAGTACTTC.

The DNA for the CDR3 is TGTGCCAGTCACGACAGGGGGAGGTCTAATGAAAAACTGTTTTTT. This translates into CASHDRGRSNEKLFF. The rearrangement joins TRBV19 to TRBJ1-4; TRBD1 matches at 9 bases. The CDR3 is 15 amino acids. The J segment lost 3 bases and the V segment lost 8 bases, leaving 7 bases of the junction unmatched. CDR1 and CDR2 (germline): LNHDA, SQIVND (reference sequence).

This clone has just a few counts. The gene calls are TRBV10-2 and TRBJ2-2; no firm D call. CDR3 length: 12 residues. V was trimmed by 4 bases and J by 6 bases, leaving 6 bases between them. CDR1 and CDR2 (germline): WSHSY, SAAADI. The CDR3 loop is CASSVASGELFF. Written as DNA, the CDR3 is TGCGCCAGCAGTGTAGCCTCCGGGGAGCTGTTTTTT.

The chain recombines TRBV18 with TRBJ1-1, with 7 bases identical to TRBD1. V lost 3 bases to trimming and J lost 3 bases; unmatched junction nucleotides: 13. The CDR3 extends over 17 amino acids. The germline gives CDR1 KGHSH, CDR2 LQKENI. The CDR3 DNA is TGTGCCAGCTCACCGATGAAACTACCCCAGGGGGACACTGAAGCTTTCTTT. It translates to CASSPMKLPQGDTEAFF.

This rearrangement joins TRBV25-1 to TRBJ2-5; D is ambiguous. This CDR3 comprises 13 residues. The V gene lost 4 bases and the J gene lost 5 bases, with 11 bases spanning the gap. CDR1 is MGHDK, CDR2 SYGVNS, per germline. The CDR3 DNA reads TGTGCCAGCAGTGCACAGTCTACCGAGACCCAGTACTTC. It encodes CASSAQSTETQYF.

The chain employs TRBV2 and TRBJ1-3; 7 nucleotides line up with TRBD1. Germline-derived CDR1 and CDR2 are SNHLY and FYNNEI. The CDR3 is made up of 15 amino acids. With V trimmed by 6 bases and J by 4 bases, 9 bases remained unmatched. CDR3 protein: CASSPGQLLGNTIYF. The CDR3 region has the DNA TGTGCCAGCAGCCCGGGACAGCTCCTCGGAAACACCATATATTTT.

This clone was picked up a small number of times. The chain is built from TRBV7-2 and TRBJ1-1; D gene uncertain. Trimming removed 3 bases at V and 1 base at J, with 9 bases between. This CDR3 comprises 14 residues. The V gene's germline CDR1 is SGHTA and CDR2 FQGNSA. The CDR3 DNA reads as TGTGCCAGCAGCTTCCAGAGAGGGAACACTGAAGCTTTCTTT. Amino acid sequence: CASSFQRGNTEAFF.

The chain recombines TRBV28 with TRBJ1-1; tentatively, D is TRBD1 (5 bases). Trimming left V 2 bases short and J 7 bases short, with 11 bases between. CDR3 length: 13 amino acids. Germline CDR1 and CDR2: MDHEN and SYDVKM. CDR3 loop: CASSLGAQDEAFF. The CDR3 nucleotides are TGTGCCAGCAGTTTAGGGGCGCAGGATGAAGCTTTCTTT.

This chain uses TRBV6-5 with TRBJ1-6; tentatively, D is TRBD1 (6 bases). Trimming took 0 bases from V and 9 from J, leaving 15 bases between them. The CDR3 has 16 residues. Germline-derived CDR1 and CDR2 are MNHEY and SVGAGI. CDR3 residues: CASSYSGGPGGSPLHF. For the CDR3, the DNA is TGTGCCAGCAGTTACTCGGGGGGGCCAGGAGGTTCACCCCTCCACTTT.